The rows below give T cell receptor beta chains drawn from one sample of a study of blood T cell repertoires in COVID-19. Assay used: immunoSEQ multiplex PCR; TCRdb lists only in-frame clones, some missing. Among more than 300,000 clones listed, approximately 91% were seen once. Sequencing used PBMCs or T cells enriched from blood (not recorded which). Receptors originate from a middle-aged woman who had been exposed to COVID-19. Both conserved end residues are part of each CDR3.

v_call	j_call	cdr3_aa
TRBV21-1	TRBJ2-1	CASSKVNGRAINEQFF
TRBV18	TRBJ2-7	CASSPVGQGGYEQYF
TRBV7-2	TRBJ1-2	CASSLGTGVGYTF
TRBV7-3	TRBJ1-2	CASSQSSGGGGYTF
TRBV6-5	TRBJ1-2	CASRVSREFGGYTF
TRBV5-1	TRBJ1-6	CASSLDFRQGSSPLHF
TRBV7-9	TRBJ1-2	CASSITGVGYGYTF
TRBV12-3/TRBV12-4	TRBJ1-2	CASRKTGESYTF
TRBV11-2	TRBJ2-3	CASSFKAAIRDRGTDTQYF
TRBV7-9	TRBJ2-7	CASSRGLAGPLSGYEQYF
TRBV5-1	TRBJ2-1	CASSLKFAEPYNEQFF
TRBV12-3/TRBV12-4	TRBJ2-7	CASSGRYEQYF
TRBV9	TRBJ2-5	CASSPDTSGRGTQYF
TRBV5-5	TRBJ1-2	CASSLAGTGGDGYTF
TRBV3-1/TRBV3-2	TRBJ2-4	CASSPPRATIQYF
TRBV7-2	TRBJ1-2	CASSLNEAYGYTF
TRBV5-5	TRBJ1-5	CASSLFPRGNSNQPQHF
TRBV11-2	TRBJ1-6	CASSPRGFQNSPLHF
TRBV7-6	TRBJ2-3	CASSRGLAGDTQYF
TRBV18	TRBJ2-7	CASSPASGLTYEQYF
TRBV30	TRBJ1-2	CAWSELQGRGYTF
TRBV7-9	TRBJ2-3	CASTLAGASDTQYF
TRBV6-1	TRBJ2-3	CASSERVYTDTQYF
TRBV11-2	TRBJ1-1	CASSSGTGTYTEAFF
TRBV5-4	TRBJ2-5	CASSLQGSQETQYF
TRBV25-1	TRBJ1-1	CASSSGLGTEAFF
TRBV9	TRBJ1-1	CASRGTGRTEAFF
TRBV3-1/TRBV3-2	TRBJ2-2	CASSLPAGAGELFF
TRBV24-1	TRBJ2-7	CATGGASYEQYF
TRBV7-9	TRBJ2-3	CAVSRAIGDSTDTQYF
TRBV29-1	TRBJ1-1	CSVSRDRNPAEAFF
TRBV7-2	TRBJ1-1	CASSLGGQGGKAFF
TRBV5-1	TRBJ2-6	CASRGGPGANVLTF
TRBV5-1	TRBJ1-2	CASSLDGTGYGYTF
TRBV11-2	TRBJ2-7	CASSAGTSSAYEQYF
TRBV7-2	TRBJ1-4	CASSLAQGAVNEKLFF
TRBV13	TRBJ2-1	CASSRQSGVIFYNEQFF
TRBV7-3	TRBJ2-1	CASSPGGLYNEQFF
TRBV19	TRBJ1-1	CASSEIGGDTEAFF
TRBV6-2/TRBV6-3	TRBJ1-2	CASSSNRGNYGYTF
TRBV24-1	TRBJ2-4	CATSDFPQYRGSDPRAKNIQYF
TRBV4-1	TRBJ1-5	CASSRPRGGNQPQHF
TRBV5-4	TRBJ1-2	CASSPGQGGNYGYTF
TRBV5-1	TRBJ2-2	CASSGTSGDTGELFF
TRBV19	TRBJ1-1	CASTLTGVNTEAFF
TRBV3-1/TRBV3-2	TRBJ1-3	CASSQSYSGNTIYF
TRBV11-3	TRBJ1-1	CASKSGGRTEAFF
TRBV27	TRBJ1-2	CASSLGQGNYGYTF
TRBV10-3	TRBJ2-3	CAISEGWGPTTDTQYF
TRBV27	TRBJ1-2	CASSLGTGFGGYTF
TRBV18	TRBJ1-1	CASSPRVGGMPEAFF
TRBV15	TRBJ1-1	CATSRPDRGNTEAFF
TRBV3-1/TRBV3-2	TRBJ2-4	CASSHKTGQGFLAKNIQYF
TRBV29-1	TRBJ2-1	CSVERGEGDNEQFF
TRBV6-6	TRBJ1-1	CATAPDTNTEAFF